The 21 T cell receptor beta chains reported below all come from one sample, sequenced in a study of blood T cells in healthy people across ages. The second PCR ran roughly 6 to 11 cycles with a sample-barcoded 5' primer and J-beta primers. In TCRdb, the 5' RACE reads were re-called with MiXCR into one record per CDR3 protein. The sample gives roughly 930,000 distinct CDR3 sequences, 40% to 60% of which show up once; roughly 13% is in the top ten. The specimen sequenced was blood. The receptor source for this set is a man younger than 40 in good health.

This clonotype appeared a few times. The chain combines TRBV12-3 or TRBV12-4 with TRBJ1-1, with 7 bases lining up with TRBD1. Unmatched junction bases numbered 7, after V lost 4 bases and J lost 5 bases. The CDR3 is 14 amino acids. The CDR3 is CASSSLTGMTEAFF. CDR3 nucleotide sequence: TGTGCCAGCAGTTCCTTGACAGGGATGACTGAAGCTTTCTTT.

The chain joins TRBV6-6 to TRBJ2-3; D is possibly TRBD1 (6 bases). V lost 8 bases and J lost 5, with 26 bases in between. Germline assignment: CDR1 MNHNY and CDR2 SVGAGI (reference sequence). This CDR3 spans 17 amino acids. The chain's CDR3 is CASGVLSGTLEGDTQYF. CDR3 nucleotide sequence: TGTGCCAGCGGGGTGCTTTCAGGGACACTAGAAGGAGATACGCAGTATTTT.

The chain carries TRBV10-3 and TRBJ2-4; TRBD1 matches 8 bases. The DNA end lines up better with TRBJ2-7; the J call may be wrong. The CDR3 extends over 13 amino acids. Germline V gene sequence: CDR1 ENHRY, CDR2 SYGVKD. CDR3 sequence (DNA): TGTGCCACCTTCGCGACAGGGGATGCCGAGCAGTACTTC. It translates to CATFATGDAEQYF.

The chain links TRBV10-3 to TRBJ1-4, with TRBD1 as a possible D gene (5 bases). Trimming stripped 4 bases from V and 5 bases from J, with 14 bases between. This CDR3 is 15 amino acids long. From germline, CDR1 is ENHRY and CDR2 SYGVKD. This CDR3 is CAISAGGGINEKLFF. DNA for the CDR3: TGTGCCATCAGTGCTGGGGGGGGGATAAATGAAAAACTGTTTTTT.

This chain connects TRBV11-2 to TRBJ2-3, with 12 nucleotides matching TRBD1. Germline lookup yields CDR1 SGHAT and CDR2 FQNNGV. The CDR3 runs to 18 residues. The trim removed 0 bases at V and 4 bases at J, leaving 8 bases unmatched. CDR3: CASSLDSRGTGGADTQYF. The CDR3 DNA reads TGTGCCAGCAGCTTAGATTCTCGGGGGACAGGGGGCGCAGATACGCAGTATTTT.

This clonotype was counted many times. The genes are TRBV21-1 and TRBJ1-4; TRBD1, the D gene given by the table, was not confirmed from the DNA. TRBV21-1 is recorded as a pseudogene. The CDR3 contains 16 residues. The CDR3 region is CASSVRRGRANEKLFF. The CDR3 DNA reads as TGTGCCAGCAGCGTGCGTAGGGGGCGGGCTAATGAAAAACTGTTTTTT.

The chain employs TRBV20-1 and TRBJ2-7; 7 bases fit TRBD1. The CDR3 covers 12 residues. Germline-derived CDR1 and CDR2 are DFQATT and SNEGSKA (reference sequence). The CDR3 DNA follows: TGCAGCCTTGGGACAGACTCCTACGAGCAGTACTTC. Protein: CSLGTDSYEQYF.

This chain joins TRBV7-2 and TRBJ2-7; 9 nucleotides agree with TRBD2. The CDR3 covers 15 residues. J was trimmed by 4 bases and V by 0 bases; bases with no gene match: 4. Germline V gene data show CDR1 as SGHTA and CDR2 as FQGNSA. This chain's CDR3 is CASSLAPSGIYEQYF. In DNA, the CDR3 is TGTGCCAGCAGCTTAGCGCCTAGCGGGATATACGAGCAGTACTTC.

This clonotype was detected a few times. The junction does not match germline at one end; this may be a read error. This sequence joins TRBV29-1 and TRBJ2-3; D is ambiguous. The length of the CDR3 is 11 residues. Germline values: CDR1 SQVTM, CDR2 ANQGSEA. In DNA, the CDR3 is TGCAGCGTTCTAACTACAGTTACGCAGTATTTT. This gives the protein CSVLTTVTQYF.

The CDR3 spells CASSQDRGGGASDTQYF. The CDR3 DNA is TGTGCCAGCAGCCAAGATCGGGGCGGGGGGGCTTCAGATACGCAGTATTTT. This chain uses TRBV4-2 with TRBJ2-3; 9 nucleotides align to TRBD2. The CDR3 covers 17 residues. The V gene's germline CDR1 is LGHNA and CDR2 YNFKEQ. Germline trimming cut 0 bases from V and 4 bases from J; bases unmatched to any gene: 8.

The rearrangement links TRBV24-1 to TRBJ2-7; TRBD1 is a possible D gene (5 bases). In germline, CDR1 is KGHDR, CDR2 SFDVKD. V was shortened by 5 bases and J by 0 bases, with 7 bases between the two germline ends. The CDR3 is 13 amino acids. The CDR3 bases are TGTGCCACCAGTGGGGGCGACTCCTACGAGCAGTACTTC. This translates into CATSGGDSYEQYF.

This clonotype turned up a few times. The V gene is TRBV7-9, the J gene TRBJ2-7, with D unclear. This CDR3 is 15 amino acids long. Looked up from germline, CDR1 is SEHNR and CDR2 is FQNEAQ (reference sequence). Trimming removed 0 bases from V and 1 base from J, with 10 bases in between. CDR3 sequence reads: CASSLAEGFSYEQYF. In DNA, the CDR3 is TGTGCCAGCAGCTTAGCTGAAGGTTTTTCCTACGAGCAGTACTTC.

This clonotype was found a few times. The chain recombines TRBV18 with TRBJ2-6; no clear D gene. The V and J ends lost 2 bases and 1 base respectively, with 9 bases between them. CDR1 and CDR2 from the germline V gene are KGHSH and LQKENI. The CDR3 is made up of 16 amino acids. The CDR3 sequence is CASSPTDLSGANVLTF. Here the CDR3 DNA reads TGTGCCAGCTCACCAACGGACCTGTCTGGGGCCAACGTCCTGACTTTC.

This chain connects TRBV6-1 to TRBJ2-1; the match to TRBD1 covers 7 bases. This CDR3 has 13 residues. The trim removed 6 bases at V and 9 bases at J, leaving 8 bases unmatched. The germline gives CDR1 MNHNS, CDR2 SASEGT. CDR3 sequence (DNA): TGTGCCAGCAGAGTGGACAGGTCCAGTGAGCAGTTCTTC. It is translated as CASRVDRSSEQFF.

This clonotype was recorded a few times. This sequence joins TRBV20-1 and TRBJ1-2; D remains unclear. CDR1 DFQATT and CDR2 SNEGSKA come from the germline V gene (reference sequence). Between the trimmed V and J ends, which lost 1 base and 0 bases, there was a span of 9 bases. The CDR3 covers 14 residues. The CDR3 DNA reads as TGCAGTGCTAGAGCCGAGACTGCTAACTATGGCTACACCTTC. Encoded protein: CSARAETANYGYTF.

J is TRBJ1-5 and V is TRBV30; D might be TRBD1 (5 bases). Germline V lookup: CDR1 GTSNPN, CDR2 SVGIG (reference sequence). The CDR3 covers 13 residues. V was clipped by 2 bases and J by 7 bases, with 12 bases between them. CDR3 in DNA: TGTGCCTGGAGTTCCCAGGGAAGGCAGCCCCAGCATTTT. Translating gives CAWSSQGRQPQHF.

This clonotype showed up just a few times. The chain links TRBV13 to TRBJ1-2; D is possibly TRBD1 (6 bases). CDR3 length: 15 amino acids. Germline CDR1 is PRHDT and CDR2 is FYEKMQ (reference sequence). V was pared by 5 bases and J by 0 bases, with 13 bases between. The CDR3 loop is CASSRPGQTNYGYTF. The CDR3 bases are TGTGCCAGCAGCCGCCCCGGACAGACTAACTATGGCTACACCTTC.

V gene TRBV24-1 combines with J gene TRBJ2-1; D might be TRBD1 or TRBD2, each matching 5 bases. Germline CDR1 KGHDR, CDR2 SFDVKD. The CDR3 totals 15 residues. With 1 base removed from V and 9 bases from J, the gap between germline ends came to 15 bases. The chain's CDR3 is CATSDLGTLAGEQFF. The CDR3 DNA follows: TGTGCCACCAGTGATTTAGGGACGCTGGCCGGTGAGCAGTTCTTC.

The rearrangement links TRBV7-2 to TRBJ1-5; 11 bases align to TRBD1. CDR1 and CDR2 (germline): SGHTA, FQGNSA. The CDR3 is 18 amino acids. Unmatched junction bases numbered 12, after V lost 4 bases and J lost 4 bases. This CDR3 is CASSSRTGGFSFNQPQHF. The CDR3 DNA sequence: TGTGCCAGCAGCTCGAGGACAGGGGGCTTCTCCTTTAATCAGCCCCAGCATTTT.

This clonotype was seen more than once but under ten times. The gene calls are TRBV29-1 and TRBJ2-7; TRBD1 might be the D (7 bases). CDR3 length: 15 residues. CDR1 SQVTM and CDR2 ANQGSEA come from the germline V gene. With 1 base removed from V and 3 bases from J, the gap between germline ends came to 16 bases. The CDR3 DNA sequence: TGCAGCGTTGAAGCGTTGGGCCAGGGGGGCTACGAGCAGTACTTC. The encoded protein is CSVEALGQGGYEQYF.

This CDR3 reads CASSFRSNTGELFF. The CDR3 DNA follows: TGTGCCAGCAGTTTTCGGTCAAACACCGGGGAGCTGTTTTTT. The rearrangement links TRBV12-3 or TRBV12-4 to TRBJ2-2; D ambiguous. V was cut by 3 bases and J by 2 bases, with 7 bases left in between. The CDR3 extends over 14 amino acids.